The clone carrying this T cell receptor beta chain has a single count. Its matching antigen is unknown. Individual cDNA molecules were tagged with unique molecular identifiers, the study reported. TCRdb used MiXCR to reprocess the 5' RACE reads, holding one entry per CDR3 protein. The sample holds tens of thousands of distinct CDR3 sequences, 6.6% seen once. CDR3 length: 15 amino acids. Looked up from germline, CDR1 is SGHTA and CDR2 is FQGTGA. Deletions cut 4 bases from V and 4 bases from J, with 11 bases between. This record belongs to a study of early T cells in non-severe SARS-CoV-2 infection. For the study at large: Chains stayed unpaired after sequencing of bulk RNA from unsorted whole blood. Study-level results: The study's VDJdb matching favored anti-spike CD8 responses and missed private and CD4 specificities.

Sequences were obtained from whole blood. This chain links TRBV7-3 with TRBJ2-6; D uncertain. The TCR comes from an adult who was a healthcare worker with PCR-confirmed SARS-CoV-2 infection or an uninfected control (not recorded which). CDR3 in amino acids: CASSSSGPGANVLTF. The CDR3 nucleotides read TGTGCCAGCAGCTCCTCAGGACCCGGGGCCAACGTCCTGACTTTC.